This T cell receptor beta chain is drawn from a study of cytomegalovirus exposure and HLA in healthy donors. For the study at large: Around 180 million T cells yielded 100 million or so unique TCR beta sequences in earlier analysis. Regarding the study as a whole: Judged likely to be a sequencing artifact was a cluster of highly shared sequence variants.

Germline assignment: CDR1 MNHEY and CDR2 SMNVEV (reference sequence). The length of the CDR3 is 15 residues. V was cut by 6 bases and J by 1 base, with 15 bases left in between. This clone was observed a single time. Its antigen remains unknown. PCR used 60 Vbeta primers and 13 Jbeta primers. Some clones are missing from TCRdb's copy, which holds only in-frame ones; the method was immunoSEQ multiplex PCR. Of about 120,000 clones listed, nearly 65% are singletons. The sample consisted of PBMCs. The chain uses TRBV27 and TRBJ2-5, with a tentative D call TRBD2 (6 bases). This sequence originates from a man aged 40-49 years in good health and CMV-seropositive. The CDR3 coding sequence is TGTGCCAGCAGGGTGGAGGGGAGCCGCCAAGAGACCCAGTACTTC. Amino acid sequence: CASRVEGSRQETQYF.